This TCR beta chain was captured by sequencing in a study of blood T cell repertoires in COVID-19. Overall study context: From the United States, Italy and Spain came samples of acute and convalescent COVID-19. T cells, B-cell-depleted T cells, or PBMCs provided the cDNA or gDNA that served as material.

The CDR3 has 18 amino acids. The V end was cut by 1 base, the J end by 0 bases, with 16 bases between. The germline gives CDR1 SNHLY, CDR2 FYNNEI. As originally analysed: Reference gene primer amplification in the assay estimated nucleated cell counts. Method: immunoSEQ multiplex PCR; TCRdb's copy keeps in-frame clones and lacks some. V and J calls and clone size come straight from that table; D and trimming were deduced from the DNA. Counted here are 200,000 or so clones, about nine tenths occurring once; the ten biggest clones make up 2.2%. Sequencing was done on a sample of peripheral blood. The sequence came from a woman in her forties or fifties with acute or convalescent COVID-19. The genes are TRBV2 and TRBJ1-5; D is possibly TRBD1 (6 bases). Written as DNA, the CDR3 is TGTGCCAGCAGTGAAGAACGCAGGGGCGCCTATAGCAATCAGCCCCAGCATTTT. Amino acids: CASSEERRGAYSNQPQHF. Together with reference TRBV2 and TRBJ1-5, the CDR3 gives the full variable domain: EPEVTQTPSHQVTQMGQEVILRCVPISNHLYFYWYRQILGQKVEFLVSFYNNEISEKSEIFDDQFSVERPDGSNFTLKIRSTKLEDSAMYFCASSEERRGAYSNQPQHFGDGTRLSIL.